The 11 T cell receptor beta chains presented below share a single source sample, sequenced in a study of T cell responses to AZD1222 COVID-19 vaccine. TCRdb's copy holds only in-frame clones and misses some; the assay was immunoSEQ multiplex PCR. Altogether just under 90,000 clones are present, approximately 91% being singletons, with the ten largest covering around 5.8%. This specimen consisted of peripheral blood, obtained on day 0 of AZD1222 vaccination. These receptors originate from an adult in good health.

V and J are TRBV5-5 and TRBJ2-2; D not resolved. This CDR3 has 16 amino acids. Trimming took off 2 bases at V and 1 base at J, with 12 bases between the two ends. Germline V lookup: CDR1 SGHKS, CDR2 YYEKEE (reference sequence). CDR3 residues: CASSFPLTLNTGELFF. CDR3 bases: TGTGCCAGCAGCTTCCCCCTCACATTGAACACCGGGGAGCTGTTTTTT.

Here the CDR3 reads CASSVAARERSAGANVLTF. CDR3 bases: TGTGCCAGCAGCGTAGCCGCGCGGGAGCGGTCTGCCGGGGCCAACGTCCTGACTTTC. The genes are TRBV9 and TRBJ2-6; TRBD2 matches 7 bases. CDR3 size: 19 residues. The germline CDR1 and CDR2 sequences are SGDLS and YYNGEE. Trimming removed 0 bases from V and 4 bases from J; junction bases left unmatched: 13.

The rearrangement links TRBV20-1 to TRBJ2-1, with 8 positions matching TRBD2. CDR3 size: 15 residues. Germline CDR1 and CDR2: DFQATT and SNEGSKA (reference sequence). V lost 3 bases and J lost 7; bases outside the gene matches: 11. CDR3 sequence reads: CSASNAGGSGNEQFF. The CDR3, as DNA: TGCAGTGCTAGTAACGCGGGAGGTTCGGGAAATGAGCAGTTCTTC.

The CDR3 reads CASSPGVELNIQYF. The CDR3 DNA reads as TGTGCCAGCAGCCCCGGGGTTGAGTTAAACATTCAGTACTTC. V is TRBV5-6 and J is TRBJ2-4; a possible D gene is TRBD2 (5 bases). There are 14 residues in the CDR3. Trimming took 4 bases from V and 6 from J, leaving 14 bases between them. CDR1 is SGHDT, CDR2 YYEEEE, per germline.

The rearrangement joins TRBV21-1 to TRBJ1-1; the table's D call, TRBD1, was not checked against the DNA. TRBV21-1 represents a pseudogene. The CDR3 length is 13 residues. The CDR3 loop is CASSDRGGPGAFF. DNA of the CDR3: TGTGCCAGCAGCGACAGGGGTGGGCCTGGGGCTTTCTTT.

V and J are TRBV28 and TRBJ1-5, with D unclear. Per germline, CDR1 MDHEN and CDR2 SYDVKM. This CDR3 spans 15 amino acids. With 4 bases removed from V and 3 bases from J, the gap between germline ends came to 13 bases. DNA of the CDR3: TGTGCCAGCAGTTGGCAGAAGCAACCCAATCAGCCCCAGCATTTT. It encodes CASSWQKQPNQPQHF. Together with reference TRBV28 and TRBJ1-5, the CDR3 gives the full variable domain: DVKVTQSSRYLVKRTGEKVFLECVQDMDHENMFWYRQDPGLGLRLIYFSYDVKMKEKGDIPEGYSVSREKKERFSLILESASTNQTSMYLCASSWQKQPNQPQHFGDGTRLSIL.

Only one count was recorded for this clone. The V call is TRBV2, the J call TRBJ1-4; D call uncertain. CDR1 and CDR2 (germline): SNHLY, FYNNEI. The V and J ends lost 8 bases and 8 bases respectively, with 9 bases between them. The CDR3 contains 11 residues. The CDR3 DNA sequence: TGTGCCAGCGAAGGTTCGGAAAAACTGTTTTTT. Translation: CASEGSEKLFF.

V gene TRBV23-1 combines with J gene TRBJ2-1, with 7 bases identical to TRBD2. Being an ORF, TRBV23-1 has a function that is uncertain. The CDR3 runs to 19 residues. V gave up 7 bases and J gave up 3 bases; unmatched junction bases: 21. The CDR3 DNA reads as TGCGCCAGCACCCACCTCCTCTATAGTGGCGGGAGTGTCTACAATGAGCAGTTCTTC. It encodes CASTHLLYSGGSVYNEQFF.

The chain employs TRBV5-1 and TRBJ1-1; no reliable D call. Per the germline V gene, CDR1 is SGHRS and CDR2 is YFSETQ. The CDR3 extends over 15 amino acids. The V end lost 0 bases, the J end lost 3 bases, and 12 bases lay between the germline ends. CDR3: CASSLDPSGDTEAFF. For the CDR3, the DNA is TGCGCCAGCAGCTTGGACCCCTCTGGGGACACTGAAGCTTTCTTT. The entire variable domain, with the rest obtained from reference TRBV5-1 and TRBJ1-1, is as follows: KAGVTQTPRYLIKTRGQQVTLSCSPISGHRSVSWYQQTPGQGLQFLFEYFSETQRNKGNFPGRFSGRQFSNSRSEMNVSTLELGDSALYLCASSLDPSGDTEAFFGQGTRLTVV.

The chain recombines TRBV3-1 (or the pseudogene TRBV3-2) with TRBJ1-1, with no clear D. Trimming removed 3 bases at V and 7 bases at J, with 6 bases between. Germline assignment: CDR1 LGHDT and CDR2 YNNKEL (reference sequence). The length of the CDR3 is 11 residues. This chain's CDR3 is CASSQRSEAFF. CDR3 nucleotides: TGTGCCAGCAGCCAGAGGAGTGAAGCTTTCTTT.

This clone was picked up a small number of times. The V and J genes are TRBV24-1 and TRBJ2-1; TRBD1 matches at 8 bases. The CDR3 extends over 15 amino acids. After removal of 4 bases from V and 10 bases from J, the junction contained 11 bases not matched to a gene. Germline CDR1 KGHDR, CDR2 SFDVKD. DNA of the CDR3: TGTGCCACCAGTGAATCCGGGACAGGTAAATTGGAGCAGTTCTTC. Protein: CATSESGTGKLEQFF.